This T cell receptor beta chain was recovered during a study of technical replicates of blood from four donors. Some clones are missing from TCRdb's copy, which holds only in-frame ones; the method was immunoSEQ multiplex PCR. The sample yields around 83,000 clones, approximately 94% seen once. V lost 0 bases and J 4 bases, leaving 7 bases between the germline ends. The CDR3 length is 14 residues. CDR1 and CDR2 from the germline V gene are SGHVS and FNYEAQ. V is TRBV7-6 and J is TRBJ1-3, with D hard to call. The sample comprised T cells isolated from PBMCs. The TCR comes from a human donor in good health. As DNA, the CDR3 is TGTGCCAGCAGCTTAGCAGGAGCAGGAAACACCATATATTTT. Translation: CASSLAGAGNTIYF.